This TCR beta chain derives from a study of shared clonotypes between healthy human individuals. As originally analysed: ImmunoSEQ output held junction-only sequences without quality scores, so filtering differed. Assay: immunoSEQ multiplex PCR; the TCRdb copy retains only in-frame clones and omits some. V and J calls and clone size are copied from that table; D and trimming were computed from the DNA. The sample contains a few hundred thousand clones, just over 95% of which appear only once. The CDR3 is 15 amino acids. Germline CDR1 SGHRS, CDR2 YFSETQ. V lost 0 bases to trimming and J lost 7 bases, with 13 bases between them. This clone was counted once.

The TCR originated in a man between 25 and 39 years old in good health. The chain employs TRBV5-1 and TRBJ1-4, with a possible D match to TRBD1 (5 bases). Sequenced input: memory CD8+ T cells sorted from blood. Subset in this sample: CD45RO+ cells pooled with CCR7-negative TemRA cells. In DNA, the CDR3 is TGCGCCAGCAGCTTGGGGGCCAGGGAGGGTGAAAAACTGTTTTTT. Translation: CASSLGAREGEKLFF.